The 2 T cell receptor beta chains presented below share a single source sample, sequenced in a study of CD8 T cells in Susac syndrome. With random hexamers, reverse transcription was performed on about 0.45 to 1 ug of RNA. TCRdb used MiXCR to reprocess the immunoSEQ multiplex PCR reads, holding one entry per CDR3 protein. The sample shows 95,000 to 150,000 distinct CDR3 sequences, roughly 94% of them seen only once. Sequencing was performed on CD8+ T cells from PBMCs. These receptors were collected from a human donor with Susac syndrome.

CDR3 bases: TGTGCCAGCAGCACAGGGACCGCCTGGGGCTACACCTTC. This encodes CASSTGTAWGYTF. The chain joins TRBV5-6 to TRBJ1-2, with D maybe TRBD1 (6 bases). The CDR3 is 13 residues long. The V and J ends lost 4 bases and 8 bases respectively, with 15 bases between them. The germline V gene encodes CDR1 SGHDT and CDR2 YYEEEE.

V gene TRBV4-3 combines with J gene TRBJ1-6; D remains ambiguous. V was cut by 0 bases and J by 7 bases, with 10 bases left in between. The germline gives CDR1 LGHNA, CDR2 YSLEER. CDR3 length: 15 residues. This CDR3 is CASSQDSEPNSPLHF. As DNA, the CDR3 is TGCGCCAGCAGCCAAGATAGCGAACCGAATTCACCCCTCCACTTT.